This T cell receptor beta chain originates from a study of shared clonotypes between healthy human individuals. Researchers divided each subset's genomic DNA evenly across several immunoSEQ plates. This table comes from immunoSEQ multiplex PCR, and its TCRdb copy is limited to in-frame clones, with some not included. The sample shows around 2.1 million clones, around 95% of them seen only once. Trimming left V 4 bases short and J 4 bases short, with 16 bases between. This CDR3 comprises 16 residues. Germline assignment: CDR1 MDHEN and CDR2 SYDVKM. Sequencing was carried out using naive CD4+ T cells sorted from blood. As to subset: CD45RA+ positively selected. The receptor's source is a man between 18 and 29 years old in good health. The J gene is TRBJ1-4, the V gene TRBV28; D may be TRBD1 (6 bases). The CDR3 sequence is CASSSGTRAVNEKLFF. The CDR3 bases are TGTGCCAGCAGTTCCGGGACAAGGGCGGTTAATGAAAAACTGTTTTTT.